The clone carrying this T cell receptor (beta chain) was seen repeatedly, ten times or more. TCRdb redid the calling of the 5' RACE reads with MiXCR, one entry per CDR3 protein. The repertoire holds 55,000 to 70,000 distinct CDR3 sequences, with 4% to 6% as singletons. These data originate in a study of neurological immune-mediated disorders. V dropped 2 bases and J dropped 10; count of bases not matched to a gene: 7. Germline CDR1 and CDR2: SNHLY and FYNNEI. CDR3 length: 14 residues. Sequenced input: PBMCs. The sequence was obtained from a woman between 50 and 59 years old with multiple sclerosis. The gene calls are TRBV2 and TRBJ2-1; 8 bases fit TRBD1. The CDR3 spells CASSERDRFLEQFF. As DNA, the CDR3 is TGTGCCAGCAGTGAAAGGGACAGGTTTCTGGAGCAGTTCTTC.